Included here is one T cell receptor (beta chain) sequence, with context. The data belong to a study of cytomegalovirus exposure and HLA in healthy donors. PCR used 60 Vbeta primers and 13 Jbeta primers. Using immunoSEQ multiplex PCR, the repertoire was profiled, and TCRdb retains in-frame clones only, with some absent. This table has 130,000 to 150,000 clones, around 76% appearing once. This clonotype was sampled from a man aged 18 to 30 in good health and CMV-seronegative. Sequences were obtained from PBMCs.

The CDR3: CASSFGVGTGTFEQYF. The CDR3 coding sequence is TGTGCCAGCAGCTTTGGTGTTGGGACAGGGACTTTTGAGCAGTACTTC. The chain joins TRBV11-2 to TRBJ2-7; 9 nucleotides match TRBD1. The CDR3 covers 16 residues. V was pared by 3 bases and J by 7 bases, with 13 bases of the junction left unmatched. CDR1 and CDR2 from the germline V gene are SGHAT and FQNNGV.